This T cell receptor (beta chain) comes out of a study of Ad26.COV2.S vaccination and SARS-CoV-2 variants. The study, taken as a whole, reports: Placebo recipients trailed vaccine recipients in spike-specific TCR breadth.

Sequencing was performed with immunoSEQ multiplex PCR; in TCRdb, only in-frame clones are kept and a portion is missing. The sample holds 300,000 to 500,000 clones; approximately 91% are singletons and the top ten take about 3.6%. About this clone itself: The antigen is not known.

Treatment denoted: over 15 received Ad26.COV2.S at low or high dose, single or two shots; about 5 received placebo; per-sample allocation not given. Sampling was done on day 63 after the first vaccine or placebo injection. Trimming shortened V by 6 bases and J by 0 bases, and 14 bases separated the two germline ends. Germline V gene sequence: CDR1 SEHNR, CDR2 FQNEAQ (reference sequence). This CDR3 region has 15 residues. The input for sequencing was peripheral blood, taken in a trial of Ad26.COV2.S vaccine versus placebo. This TCR came from a person between 18 and 59 years old who received the Ad26.COV2.S COVID-19 vaccine or a placebo. V is TRBV7-9 and J is TRBJ1-1; D is possibly TRBD1 (5 bases). CDR3 amino acids: CASRTRGLLNTEAFF. In DNA form, the CDR3 reads TGTGCCAGCAGGACCCGGGGCCTATTGAACACTGAAGCTTTCTTT. The full variable domain, in which reference TRBV7-9 and TRBJ1-1 provide the parts outside the CDR3, is DTGVSQNPRHKITKRGQNVTFRCDPISEHNRLYWYRQTLGQGPEFLTYFQNEAQLEKSRLLSDRFSAERPKGSFSTLEIQRTEQGDSAMYLCASRTRGLLNTEAFFGQGTRLTVV.